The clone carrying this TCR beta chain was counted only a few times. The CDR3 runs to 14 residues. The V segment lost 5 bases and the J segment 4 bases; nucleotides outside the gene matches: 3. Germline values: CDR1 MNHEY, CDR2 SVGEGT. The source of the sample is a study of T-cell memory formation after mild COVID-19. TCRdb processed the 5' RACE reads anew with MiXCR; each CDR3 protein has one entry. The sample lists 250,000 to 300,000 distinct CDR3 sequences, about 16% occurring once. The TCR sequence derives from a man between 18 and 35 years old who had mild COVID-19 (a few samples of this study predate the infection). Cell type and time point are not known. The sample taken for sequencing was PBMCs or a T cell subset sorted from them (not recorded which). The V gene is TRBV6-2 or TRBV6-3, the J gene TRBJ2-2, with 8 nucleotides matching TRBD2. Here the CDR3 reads CASSGGGSTGELFF. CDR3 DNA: TGTGCCAGCAGTGGCGGGGGGAGCACCGGGGAGCTGTTTTTT.